These 25 T cell receptor beta chains share one sample of origin, sequenced in a study of PD-L1 blockade in urothelial cancer. Assay used: immunoSEQ multiplex PCR; TCRdb lists only in-frame clones, some missing. The data hold nearly 2,500 clones, with 37% observed a single time. The material was tumor tissue, obtained before atezolizumab (anti-PD-L1) treatment. The receptors come from a man in his 60s with urothelial cancer.

This clone appeared a few times. The genes are TRBV28 and TRBJ2-7; D may be TRBD1 (6 bases). The CDR3 runs to 18 residues. V was clipped by 3 bases and J by 1 base, with 22 bases between them. Looked up from germline, CDR1 is MDHEN and CDR2 is SYDVKM. CDR3: CASSFPLSTDSVSYEQYF. CDR3 sequence (DNA): TGTGCCAGCAGTTTCCCTCTCTCGACGGACAGTGTTTCCTACGAGCAGTACTTC.

This clone has a handful of counts. V gene TRBV9 combines with J gene TRBJ2-6; D gene unclear. V shed 8 bases and J shed 0 bases, with 15 bases lying between them. Germline CDR1 reads SGDLS; CDR2 reads YYNGEE. This CDR3 contains 16 residues. The CDR3 here is CASVFGVVSGANVLTF. The CDR3 nucleotides read TGTGCCAGTGTGTTTGGAGTGGTCTCTGGGGCCAACGTCCTGACTTTC.

J is TRBJ1-6 and V is TRBV19, with D unclear. Trimming took off 4 bases at V and 5 bases at J, with 9 bases between the two ends. Germline V gives CDR1 LNHDA, CDR2 SQIVND (reference sequence). This CDR3 has 14 residues. The chain's CDR3 is CASSTPQDNSPLHF. The DNA of the CDR3 is TGTGCCAGTAGTACCCCCCAAGATAATTCACCCCTCCACTTT.

This clone was seen more than once but under ten times. The chain carries TRBV30 and TRBJ1-6; 7 bases are shared with TRBD1. Per germline, CDR1 GTSNPN and CDR2 SVGIG (reference sequence). Unmatched junction bases numbered 4, after V lost 1 base and J lost 7 bases. This CDR3 comprises 14 residues. The CDR3 protein is CAWSEGTENSPLHF. The CDR3 DNA sequence: TGTGCCTGGAGTGAGGGGACAGAAAATTCACCCCTCCACTTT.

There are a few counts of this clone. The chain employs TRBV11-3 and TRBJ2-7; 9 bases fit TRBD2. The CDR3 is 19 residues long. Germline V gene lookup returns CDR1 SGHNT and CDR2 YENEEA. V lost 6 bases to trimming and J lost 2 bases; unmatched junction nucleotides: 20. CDR3 amino acids: CASSCLVGSPGLAAYEQYF. The CDR3 DNA follows: TGTGCCAGCAGTTGCCTGGTGGGGTCACCGGGACTAGCCGCCTACGAGCAGTACTTC.

The chain carries TRBV4-1 and TRBJ2-5; TRBD2 aligns across 11 bases. J was trimmed by 5 bases and V by 4 bases; bases with no gene match: 3. The V gene's germline CDR1 is MGHRA and CDR2 YSYEKL. CDR3 length equals 14 residues. The CDR3 nucleotides read TGCGCCAGCAGCCTGGCTAGCGGGGGGGAGACCCAGTACTTC. Translation: CASSLASGGETQYF.

The rearrangement uses TRBV18 and TRBJ2-7; D may be TRBD2 (5 bases). Trimming pared 0 bases from V and 3 bases from J, leaving 9 bases between. The germline gives CDR1 KGHSH, CDR2 LQKENI. This CDR3 has 14 residues. The CDR3 is CASSPPPGYYEQYF. CDR3 nucleotide sequence: TGTGCCAGCTCACCACCGCCGGGGTACTACGAGCAGTACTTC.

This clone has just a few counts. This chain links TRBV11-3 with TRBJ2-6, with TRBD2 matching over 14 bases. CDR3 length equals 18 residues. Unmatched junction bases numbered 7, after V lost 5 bases and J lost 4 bases. Per the germline V gene, CDR1 is SGHNT and CDR2 is YENEEA. The CDR3 here is CASSPQGLAGVGANVLTF. Here the CDR3 DNA reads TGTGCCAGCAGCCCTCAGGGACTAGCGGGGGTCGGGGCCAACGTCCTGACTTTC. Variable domain in full (rest from reference TRBV11-3 and TRBJ2-6): EAGVVQSPRYKIIEKKQPVAFWCNPISGHNTLYWYLQNLGQGPELLIRYENEEAVDDSQLPKDRFSAERLKGVDSTLKIQPAELGDSAVYLCASSPQGLAGVGANVLTFGAGSRLTVL.

The chain employs TRBV6-1 and TRBJ2-3; D may be TRBD2 (6 bases). Germline V gives CDR1 MNHNS, CDR2 SASEGT. V dropped 1 base and J dropped 6 bases, with 17 bases sitting between them. The CDR3 spans 16 residues. The CDR3 nucleotides are TGTGCCAGCAGTGAAGAAAGGGGACTCGGGTCCGATACGCAGTATTTT. It encodes CASSEERGLGSDTQYF.

This clone was seen just once. J is TRBJ2-7 and V is TRBV28; D not resolved. CDR1 is MDHEN and CDR2 is SYDVKM in the germline V gene. The CDR3 loop spans 14 amino acids. Trimming stripped 3 bases from V and 2 bases from J, with 11 bases between. Here the CDR3 reads CASSLGKLAYEQYF. The CDR3 DNA reads TGTGCCAGCAGTTTGGGGAAGCTTGCCTACGAGCAGTACTTC.

The gene calls are TRBV19 and TRBJ2-3; 9 bases are a match to TRBD2. Germline CDR1 is LNHDA and CDR2 is SQIVND (reference sequence). This CDR3 is built from 15 residues. J was trimmed by 4 bases and V by 4 bases; bases with no gene match: 6. In DNA, the CDR3 is TGTGCCAGTAGTAATCTAGCGGGGAGTGCAGATACGCAGTATTTT. Residues: CASSNLAGSADTQYF.

V is TRBV30 and J is TRBJ2-3; TRBD2 matches 8 bases. This CDR3 has 12 residues. The germline CDR1 and CDR2 sequences are GTSNPN and SVGIG (reference sequence). Trimming removed 5 bases from V and 6 bases from J; junction bases left unmatched: 4. In DNA, the CDR3 is TGTGCCTGGTCCGGGGGGGAGGATACGCAGTATTTT. It encodes CAWSGGEDTQYF.

In the case of this clone: The DNA has a base that is unclear or was not read; X is used for its residue. J is TRBJ2-1 and V is TRBV9; D unclear. The CDR3 runs 15 residues. Looked up from germline, CDR1 is SGDLS and CDR2 is YYNGEE. V dropped 6 bases and J dropped 5 bases, with 18 bases sitting between them. This CDR3 is CASILPRQXNNEQFF. CDR3 nucleotide sequence: TGTGCCAGCATTCTTCCCCGGCAGGRCAACAATGAGCAGTTCTTC.

The sample holds a few counts of this clone. The chain combines TRBV9 with TRBJ2-1; maybe TRBD2 (6 bases). The CDR3 is made up of 13 amino acids. The germline V gene has CDR1 SGDLS and CDR2 YYNGEE. V was cut by 1 base and J by 8 bases, with 10 bases left in between. This CDR3 reads CASSVWGGDEQFF. The CDR3 DNA is TGTGCCAGCAGCGTATGGGGAGGCGATGAGCAGTTCTTC.

This clone has a single count. The chain recombines TRBV18 with TRBJ1-1; D remains ambiguous. The CDR3 runs to 13 residues. V shed 2 bases and J shed 2 bases, with 6 bases lying between them. The V gene's germline CDR1 is KGHSH and CDR2 LQKENI. The chain's CDR3 is CASSPGFNTEAFF. The CDR3 nucleotides are TGTGCCAGCTCACCAGGGTTCAACACTGAAGCTTTCTTT.

The V call is TRBV1, the J call TRBJ1-5; no DNA check was done on the table's D call, TRBD1. TRBV1 constitutes a pseudogene. The CDR3 extends over 15 amino acids. Here the CDR3 DNA reads TGCGCCAGCAGCGACACAGGGGCGGCCGGTCAGCCCCAGCATTTT. Its translation: CASSDTGAAGQPQHF.

By share, this clone ranks as medium-sized. This sequence joins TRBV2 and TRBJ2-5; TRBD2 agrees at 13 bases. The junction had 2 bases not matched to a gene; V was cut back by 5 bases and J by 5 bases. The CDR3 is made up of 14 amino acids. Germline assignment: CDR1 SNHLY and CDR2 FYNNEI. The CDR3 bases are TGTGCCAGCAGTTCGGGACTAGCGGGGGAGACCCAGTACTTC. Its protein is CASSSGLAGETQYF.

This chain connects TRBV11-3 to TRBJ1-1; perhaps TRBD1 as D (6 bases). The CDR3 covers 14 residues. V shed 5 bases and J shed 4 bases, with 14 bases lying between them. In germline, CDR1 is SGHNT, CDR2 YENEEA. CDR3 in DNA: TGTGCCAGCAGCAGGACCGGGACAATCACTGAAGCTTTCTTT. Its protein is CASSRTGTITEAFF.

This clone was picked up a small number of times. The chain carries TRBV9 and TRBJ1-1; D unresolved. V was pared by 6 bases and J by 3 bases, with 12 bases between. The germline gives CDR1 SGDLS, CDR2 YYNGEE. The CDR3 spans 13 residues. The CDR3 coding sequence is TGTGCCAGCACCCCGAATGCGGACACTGAAGCTTTCTTT. The encoded protein is CASTPNADTEAFF.

The rearrangement links TRBV19 to TRBJ2-3; D ambiguous. CDR3 length: 14 residues. The germline V gene has CDR1 LNHDA and CDR2 SQIVND (reference sequence). Trimming cost V 10 bases and J 0 bases, with 14 bases left between them. The CDR3 DNA reads as TGTGCCACTTCCCCGGGTGATAGCACAGATACGCAGTATTTT. Residues: CATSPGDSTDTQYF.

Only a few counts were recorded for this clone. The chain recombines TRBV6-8 with TRBJ1-1; D remains ambiguous. From germline, CDR1 is MNHGY and CDR2 SAAAGT. Trimming removed 4 bases at V and 0 bases at J, with 9 bases between. CDR3 length: 14 amino acids. The CDR3, as DNA: TGTGCCAGCAGTTTGTCTAACTTGAACACTGAAGCTTTCTTT. It yields the protein CASSLSNLNTEAFF.

V gene TRBV6-1 combines with J gene TRBJ1-5, with a weak D call TRBD1 (5 bases). The CDR3 runs to 16 residues. Germline V gene sequence: CDR1 MNHNS, CDR2 SASEGT. Trimming stripped 0 bases from V and 6 bases from J, with 15 bases between. The CDR3 here is CASSEARAGRLQPQHF. The CDR3 nucleotides are TGTGCCAGCAGTGAAGCGCGGGCAGGGAGGCTTCAGCCCCAGCATTTT.

The chain combines TRBV19 with TRBJ1-1, with TRBD1 matching 11 bases. V lost 6 bases to trimming and J lost 4 bases; unmatched junction nucleotides: 16. The CDR3 runs 18 residues. Germline CDR1 LNHDA, CDR2 SQIVND (reference sequence). The CDR3, as DNA: TGTGCCAGTAGGAGAAGGACAGGGGGCCCCTTCGGGGGCACTGAAGCTTTCTTT. As protein: CASRRRTGGPFGGTEAFF.

This clone rates as medium-sized. The J gene is TRBJ1-6, the V gene TRBV9; D not certain. Trimming removed 4 bases at V and 6 bases at J, with 11 bases between. The germline gives CDR1 SGDLS, CDR2 YYNGEE. This CDR3 comprises 14 residues. CDR3 DNA: TGTGCCAGCAGCCCCCCCCTGGTTAATTCACCCCTCCACTTT. It specifies CASSPPLVNSPLHF.

This clone was seen more than once but under ten times. This chain uses TRBV6-8 with TRBJ2-2; the D gene could be TRBD1 or TRBD2 (5 bases each). In germline, CDR1 is MNHGY, CDR2 SAAAGT. This CDR3 has 15 amino acids. V lost 8 bases to trimming and J lost 1 base, with 14 bases between them. DNA of the CDR3: TGTGCCAGCGGTACGGGGCCGGGGAACACCGGGGAGCTGTTTTTT. It yields the protein CASGTGPGNTGELFF.